The clone carrying this T cell receptor (beta chain) was seen only a few times. What it binds is not known. The data were obtained in a study of blood T cells in healthy people across ages. Study-level information: Per every two T cells, about one barcoded beta molecule was captured by template switching.

Combining a sample-barcoded 5' primer with a J-beta primer mix, a second PCR ran for roughly 7 to 12 cycles. Template switching added a 12-random-nucleotide identifier to every cDNA molecule. TCRdb independently ran MiXCR on the 5' RACE reads; one entry per CDR3 protein. The data show about 780,000 distinct CDR3 sequences, 46% seen once. Per the germline V gene, CDR1 is MNHEY and CDR2 is SMNVEV (reference sequence). The CDR3 is 11 residues long. J was trimmed by 14 bases and V by 9 bases; bases with no gene match: 9. Study results and caveats: Older age went with lower TCR beta diversity per million T cells, in a roughly linear way.

The TCR comes from a man older than 75 in good health. What was sequenced was blood. The J gene is TRBJ2-1, the V gene TRBV27; TRBD1 agrees at 8 bases. CDR3 in amino acids: CARSDRGREFF. The CDR3 DNA reads as TGTGCCAGATCCGACAGGGGAAGGGAGTTCTTC.